The rows below give T cell receptor beta chains drawn from one sample of a study of blood T cell repertoires in COVID-19. Here immunoSEQ multiplex PCR was the method, and the copy in TCRdb shows in-frame clones only, minus some. The sample gives under 300,000 clones, 86% of which show up once; under 15% is in the top ten. The sample comprised peripheral blood. Source of these receptors: a woman in her 70s with COVID-19, enrolled during active disease. Each CDR3 is given with its conserved first and last residue. The D gene is left open where the match is weak. Not every row has a clone size; where given, it reads once, few, many or a size class.

- | TRBJ2-7 | TRBD1 | TRBV30 | TGTGCCTGGAGCCCCCCGGGACAGGGGGCCGAGCAGTACTTC | CAWSPPGQGAEQYF
- | TRBJ2-1 | TRBD2 | TRBV24-1 | TGTGCCACCAGTGATCCGATCCTAGCGGGGGGAAATGAGCAGTTCTTC | CATSDPILAGGNEQFF
- | TRBJ2-1 | TRBD1 | TRBV7-9 | TGTGCCAGCAGCTCACCAACGACAGGGAGCTCCTACAATGAGCAGTTCTTC | CASSSPTTGSSYNEQFF
- | TRBJ1-5 | TRBD1 | TRBV2 | TGTGCCAGCACGGATATACAGGGGGCAAGCCAGCCCCAGCATTTT | CASTDIQGASQPQHF
- | TRBJ1-1 | - | TRBV10-3 | TGTGCCATCAGGGGCCTACAGGGTGAAGCTTTCTTT | CAIRGLQGEAFF
- | TRBJ1-4 | TRBD1 | TRBV11-2 | TGTGCCAGCAGACCCACAGGGGCAACTAATGAAAAACTGTTTTTT | CASRPTGATNEKLFF
- | TRBJ1-2 | TRBD1 | TRBV18 | TGTGCCAGCTCCCCAGACAGGGGGCTAAGCGGCTACACCTTC | CASSPDRGLSGYTF
- | TRBJ2-5 | - | TRBV12-3/TRBV12-4 | TGTGCCAGCAGTTTCCAACGGGAAGGGACCCAGTACTTC | CASSFQREGTQYF
- | TRBJ2-7 | TRBD1 | TRBV28 | TGTGCCAGCAGTTCCGACAGGGGGAGATACGAGCAGTACTTC | CASSSDRGRYEQYF
- | TRBJ2-1 | TRBD1 | TRBV11-3 | TGTGCCAGCAGCTTTACAGGGGGCGAGGGCTACAATGAGCAGTTCTTC | CASSFTGGEGYNEQFF
- | TRBJ1-2 | TRBD1 | TRBV7-9 | TGTGCCAGCAGCTCGTTAGACAGGGCCTATGGCTACACCTTC | CASSSLDRAYGYTF
- | TRBJ1-1 | - | TRBV6-5 | TGTGCCAGCGGGACTCTCGAAGCTTTCTTT | CASGTLEAFF
- | TRBJ1-2 | - | TRBV11-2 | TGTGCCAGCAGCTCAACAGGGTATGGCTACACCTTC | CASSSTGYGYTF
few | TRBJ1-2 | TRBD1 | TRBV4-1 | TGCGCCAGCAGCCGAGGACAGGATGGGGCTAACTATGGCTACACCTTC | CASSRGQDGANYGYTF
- | TRBJ1-1 | TRBD1 | TRBV6-5 | TGTGCCAGCAGTTACTCGGGACAGGGGGGCACTGAAGCTTTCTTT | CASSYSGQGGTEAFF
once | TRBJ2-1 | TRBD1 | TRBV10-2 | TGCGCCAGCGGGCGGGACAGGGAGTACAATGAGCAGTTCTTC | CASGRDREYNEQFF
- | TRBJ2-1 | - | TRBV15 | TGTGCCAGCGGGGTCCAGGGTGGGAATGAGCAGTTCTTC | CASGVQGGNEQFF
- | TRBJ2-7 | - | TRBV4-1 | TGCGCCAGCAGCCCCCAGGGGGGATGGAACGAGCAGTACTTC | CASSPQGGWNEQYF
few | TRBJ2-7 | - | TRBV5-1 | TGCGCCAGCAGAAAAGGGGCCTACGAGCAGTACTTC | CASRKGAYEQYF
few | TRBJ2-3 | - | TRBV6-5 | TGTGCCAGCAATTCGGCGGGGGCTCCCACAGATACGCAGTATTTT | CASNSAGAPTDTQYF
- | TRBJ1-4 | - | TRBV6-2/TRBV6-3 | TGTGCCAGCAGTTCTATTGGAAAACTGTTTTTT | CASSSIGKLFF
- | TRBJ1-3 | - | TRBV19 | TGTGCCAGTAGTATTCGGGGGACCCGCTCTGGAAACACCATATATTTT | CASSIRGTRSGNTIYF
once | TRBJ2-7 | - | TRBV3-1/TRBV3-2 | TGTGCCAGCAGCCAATTATCTAACGAGCAGTACTTC | CASSQLSNEQYF
- | TRBJ2-7 | TRBD1 | TRBV18 | TGTGCCAGCTCCCCGGGACAGGGTGACTACGAGCAGTACTTC | CASSPGQGDYEQYF
- | TRBJ1-2 | - | TRBV5-1 | TGCGCCAGCACTGGCGGGGTTACCAACTATGGCTACACCTTC | CASTGGVTNYGYTF
- | TRBJ1-6 | - | TRBV5-6 | TGTGCCAGCAGCTTTATTGAGGGCGAGTGGGATTCACCCCTCCACTTT | CASSFIEGEWDSPLHF
few | TRBJ2-5 | - | TRBV7-2 | TGTGCCAGCAGAAAGCCAGGGGGGGAGACCCAGTACTTC | CASRKPGGETQYF
- | TRBJ2-7 | - | TRBV9 | TGTGCCAGCAGCGTACGGTCAGGGACCTACGAGCAGTACTTC | CASSVRSGTYEQYF
- | TRBJ1-5 | TRBD1 | TRBV28 | TGTGCCAGCAGTCCAGGGGGCGAAAGTCAGCCCCAGCATTTT | CASSPGGESQPQHF
- | TRBJ1-2 | - | TRBV5-1 | TGCGCCAGCAGCTGGGGCTCCGCGGACAGCTATGGCTACACCTTC | CASSWGSADSYGYTF
- | TRBJ2-7 | TRBD2 | TRBV5-1 | TGCGCCAGCAGCTGGGGGACTAGAAATCCCCACGAGCAGTACTTC | CASSWGTRNPHEQYF
- | TRBJ2-5 | - | TRBV6-6 | TGTGCCAGCAGTCCATACGGAGGTAGCGGCCTCCAAGAGACCCAGTACTTC | CASSPYGGSGLQETQYF
- | TRBJ1-2 | - | TRBV27 | TGTGCCAGCACCGCTGCAGGTTCCTATGGCTACACCTTC | CASTAAGSYGYTF
- | TRBJ2-6 | TRBD1 | TRBV3-1/TRBV3-2 | TGTGCCAGCAGCCCTTGTGTCAGGGGGAGCTCTGGGGCCAACGTCCTGACTTTC | CASSPCVRGSSGANVLTF
few | TRBJ2-2 | TRBD1 | TRBV4-3 | TGCGCCAGCAGCCAAGCAGGACAGGCGAACACCGGGGAGCTGTTTTTT | CASSQAGQANTGELFF
- | TRBJ2-2 | TRBD2 | TRBV18 | TGTGCCAGCTCACGCGACGGACTAGCGGGGACTCCAGGGACCGGGGAGCTGTTTTTT | CASSRDGLAGTPGTGELFF
- | TRBJ1-3 | - | TRBV5-1 | TGCGCCAGCAGCTCAGGGGCCTTCTCTGGAAACACCATATATTTT | CASSSGAFSGNTIYF
- | TRBJ2-3 | TRBD2 | TRBV6-6 | TGTGCCAGCACCGGGACTAGCGGGGGGGCCCCGTATTTT | CASTGTSGGAPYF
- | TRBJ2-2 | - | TRBV4-1 | TGCGCCAGCAGCCAAGGAAGGGGTTTTCAGAACACCGGGGAGCTGTTTTTT | CASSQGRGFQNTGELFF
- | TRBJ2-7 | TRBD1 | TRBV28 | TGTGCCAGCAGTGCCGACAGGGGGCTAGAGGAGCAGTACTTC | CASSADRGLEEQYF
- | TRBJ1-5 | - | TRBV6-2/TRBV6-3 | TGTGCCAGCAGTTACTGGGACACCCCGGGGTATGATCAGCCCCAGCATTTT | CASSYWDTPGYDQPQHF